This T cell receptor (beta chain) was found in a study of graft-versus-host responses after intestinal transplantation. Study-wide results and limits: An association linked early post-transplant HvG declines with peak circulating GvH clone levels. Present in recipient marrow, GvH clones included some that appeared first in ileum or blood. Within the allografts of patients who had graft-donor T cell macrochimerism, graft-versus-host to host-versus-graft clonal ratios were high.

The CDR3 spans 14 residues. The V gene's germline CDR1 is SGHRS and CDR2 YFSETQ. V lost 4 bases and J lost 4, with 12 bases in between. Only in-frame clones appear in the TCRdb table, and some are missing; sequencing was by immunoSEQ multiplex PCR. In the table there are roughly 97,000 clones, around 92% of which are singletons. In the case of this clone: What it recognizes is unknown.

The genes are TRBV5-1 and TRBJ1-3; D not certain. The sample consisted of unstimulated CD4+ T cells sorted from spleen or lymph node cells, taken before transplant. The receptor was isolated from a human donor who was the organ donor for an intestinal transplant. The CDR3 protein is CASSPGSFGNTIYF. CDR3 coding DNA: TGCGCCAGCAGCCCGGGGAGCTTCGGAAACACCATATATTTT.